A selection of T cell receptor beta chains follows, all from one sample in a study of blood T cell repertoires in COVID-19. Generated by immunoSEQ multiplex PCR, the TCRdb table keeps only in-frame clones and is missing some. This sample has about 62,000 clones, with roughly 85% found just once. The sequenced material came from peripheral blood. Receptors originate from a woman of 80 years or more with acute or convalescent COVID-19. CDR3s include the opening cysteine and the closing phenylalanine or tryptophan. A D gene is named only where the DNA matches it firmly. Some rows have no size entry. The others give once, few or many, or a class for an expanded clone.

j_call clone_size v_call d_call cdr3_aa cdr3_nt
TRBJ1-5 NA TRBV4-3 TRBD1 CASSQGTGASNQPQHF TGCGCCAGCAGCCAAGGGACAGGGGCAAGCAATCAGCCCCAGCATTTT
TRBJ2-2 NA TRBV21-1 NA CASSEDGSVTGELFF TGTGCCAGCAGCGAAGACGGGTCGGTGACCGGGGAGCTGTTTTTT
TRBJ2-6 NA TRBV28 NA CASSLRSPGTKSGANVLTF TGTGCCAGCAGTTTACGGTCACCCGGGACAAAATCTGGGGCCAACGTCCTGACTTTC
TRBJ1-5 NA TRBV10-1 NA CASPPGDRNQPQHF TGCGCCAGTCCTCCCGGGGATCGCAATCAGCCCCAGCATTTT
TRBJ2-7 NA TRBV5-1 TRBD1 CASSWAGQGNDEQYF TGCGCCAGCAGCTGGGCAGGACAGGGGAATGACGAGCAGTACTTC
TRBJ2-6 NA TRBV3-1/TRBV3-2 NA CASSLSPDSSGANVLTF TGTGCCAGCAGCCTTTCCCCCGACTCGTCTGGGGCCAACGTCCTGACTTTC
TRBJ1-4 once TRBV5-6 TRBD1 CASSLTGGLPTNEKLFF TGTGCCAGCAGCTTGACAGGGGGCCTTCCAACTAATGAAAAACTGTTTTTT
TRBJ1-2 NA TRBV5-8 NA CASSFRSGGYTF TGTGCCAGCAGCTTCAGATCGGGGGGCTACACCTTC
TRBJ2-5 NA TRBV2 TRBD2 CASKSGGPSGETQYF TGTGCCAGCAAGAGCGGGGGACCCAGCGGAGAGACCCAGTACTTC
TRBJ2-5 once TRBV6-5 NA CASSPQGPEMETQYF TGTGCCAGCAGCCCCCAGGGGCCCGAGATGGAGACCCAGTACTTC
TRBJ2-5 NA TRBV30 TRBD1 CACEDRGRETQYF TGTGCCTGTGAGGACAGGGGGCGAGAGACCCAGTACTTC
TRBJ2-6 NA TRBV27 NA CASSLFIDRQAGANVLTF TGTGCCAGCAGTTTATTCATCGACAGGCAGGCTGGGGCCAACGTCCTGACTTTC
TRBJ2-7 NA TRBV9 TRBD2 CASSVGPSGSYEQYF TGTGCCAGCAGCGTAGGCCCTAGCGGTTCCTACGAGCAGTACTTC
TRBJ1-6 NA TRBV19 NA CASSIGGLGNSPLHF TGTGCCAGTAGTATTGGCGGGCTGGGTAATTCACCCCTCCACTTT
TRBJ2-5 NA TRBV3-1/TRBV3-2 NA CASSQASGVGQETQYF TGTGCCAGCAGCCAAGCCTCAGGGGTCGGTCAAGAGACCCAGTACTTC
TRBJ2-7 NA TRBV28 TRBD1 CASSILTGAAYEQYF TGTGCCAGCAGTATCCTAACAGGGGCGGCCTACGAGCAGTACTTC
TRBJ2-3 few TRBV27 NA CASATVLGDTQYF NA
TRBJ1-2 NA TRBV7-2 NA CASSLKTSYGYTF TGTGCCAGCAGCTTAAAGACTAGCTATGGCTACACCTTC
TRBJ1-3 NA TRBV5-1 NA CASSEQGNTIYF TGCGCCAGCTCTGAACAGGGAAACACCATATATTTT